This entry is about one T cell receptor beta chain. This record belongs to a study of molecular identifiers for immune sequencing clone quantification. Study-level information: RNA from around 20,000 or 100,000 naive CD8 cells was split five ways in replicates, with four sequenced.

Libraries of naive CD8 T cells were made from roughly 18,000 to 920,000 sorted cells. They used 10%, 30% or 50% RNA. Sorted naive CD8 T cells were those defined as CD8+CD4-CCR7+CD45RA+. The use of previously described methods and listed TCR primers produced the bulk TCR libraries. TCRdb ran MiXCR on the PCR reads and lists one entry per CDR3 protein. The repertoire has a few hundred thousand distinct CDR3 sequences, 20% to 25% of them found once; the top ten carry about 0.78%. This CDR3 is 17 amino acids long. Looked up from germline, CDR1 is LGHNA and CDR2 is YNFKEQ. V was trimmed by 4 bases and J by 3 bases, leaving 20 bases between them.

This TCR came from a human donor in good health. Some libraries in this study had Jurkat cell RNA spiked in. What was sequenced was naive CD8+ T cells from blood, with Jurkat cell RNA spiked in. The subset is: FACS-sorted CD8+CD4-CCR7+CD45RA+ naive T cells. The chain has TRBV4-2 and TRBJ2-3; D tentatively fits TRBD1 or TRBD2 (5 bases each). The CDR3 DNA reads TGTGCCAGCAGCCTAGGGGAAGGAGGAGGTTGGACAGATACGCAGTATTTT. Translation: CASSLGEGGGWTDTQYF.